One and the same sample provided the 13 T cell receptor beta chains below, sequenced in a study of T cell responses to AZD1222 COVID-19 vaccine. Clones were read by immunoSEQ multiplex PCR, and TCRdb kept only the in-frame ones, dropping some. The sample contains around 250,000 clones, approximately 95% of which appear only once. The sample consisted of peripheral blood, taken on day 0 of AZD1222 vaccination. All receptors derive from an adult in good health.

This clone showed up just once. The rearrangement joins TRBV10-3 to TRBJ2-5; 7 nucleotides align to TRBD1. Unmatched junction bases numbered 7, after V lost 10 bases and J lost 5 bases. The CDR3 has 12 amino acids. Germline loops: CDR1 ENHRY, CDR2 SYGVKD. CDR3 in DNA: TGTGCCACTAGGACGACAGGGGAGACCCAGTACTTC. Protein sequence: CATRTTGETQYF.

The J gene is TRBJ2-3, the V gene TRBV2; 9 bases are a match to TRBD2. The germline V gene encodes CDR1 SNHLY and CDR2 FYNNEI. Trimming at V came to 0 bases and at J to 2 bases, leaving 15 bases not matched to a gene. The CDR3 sequence is 20 residues long. This chain's CDR3 is CASSEALRSWLAGTTDTQYF. CDR3 nucleotides: TGTGCCAGCAGTGAAGCGCTTCGGTCTTGGCTAGCGGGGACCACAGATACGCAGTATTTT. The whole variable domain, remainder taken from reference TRBV2 and TRBJ2-3, is EPEVTQTPSHQVTQMGQEVILRCVPISNHLYFYWYRQILGQKVEFLVSFYNNEISEKSEIFDDQFSVERPDGSNFTLKIRSTKLEDSAMYFCASSEALRSWLAGTTDTQYFGPGTRLTVL.

This chain uses TRBV28 with TRBJ2-1; D perhaps matches TRBD2 (6 bases). The CDR3 totals 15 residues. Germline CDR1 MDHEN, CDR2 SYDVKM. V was trimmed by 5 bases and J by 2 bases, leaving 13 bases between them. Here the CDR3 reads CASSGTGAPYNEQFF. The CDR3 DNA is TGTGCCAGCAGTGGAACGGGAGCTCCCTACAATGAGCAGTTCTTC.

V is TRBV10-3 and J is TRBJ2-1, with TRBD2 matching over 11 bases. Germline CDR1 ENHRY, CDR2 SYGVKD. J lost 2 bases, V lost 9 bases, and 9 bases had no gene match. The CDR3 consists of 16 residues. Written as DNA, the CDR3 is TGTGCCATAAGAGACGTTAGCGGGGGGGCCTACAATGAGCAGTTCTTC. Protein sequence: CAIRDVSGGAYNEQFF.

The chain carries TRBV7-9 and TRBJ2-7; 10 bases map to TRBD1. Per the germline V gene, CDR1 is SEHNR and CDR2 is FQNEAQ (reference sequence). This CDR3 region has 15 residues. The trim removed 4 bases at V and 5 bases at J, leaving 8 bases unmatched. CDR3 DNA: TGTGCCAGCAGCTCGGGACAGGGGCCCTCGCACGAGCAGTACTTC. It is translated as CASSSGQGPSHEQYF.

This chain joins TRBV9 and TRBJ1-5, with D unclear. Looked up from germline, CDR1 is SGDLS and CDR2 is YYNGEE. V dropped 4 bases and J dropped 1 base, with 9 bases sitting between them. The length of the CDR3 is 14 residues. The CDR3 loop reads CASSPGPSNQPQHF. In nucleotides, the CDR3 is TGTGCCAGCAGCCCCGGGCCCAGCAATCAGCCCCAGCATTTT.

The chain carries TRBV10-2 and TRBJ1-1, with a weak D call TRBD1 (5 bases). V was cut by 0 bases and J by 12 bases, with 14 bases left in between. Germline values: CDR1 WSHSY, CDR2 SAAADI. The CDR3 extends over 13 amino acids. The CDR3 region has the DNA TGCGCCAGCAGTGAGTCCGGGGCAGGGAGGACTTTCTTT. Its translation is CASSESGAGRTFF.

V usage is TRBV14 and J usage is TRBJ1-1; D gene uncertain. V lost 0 bases, J lost 7 bases, and 9 bases lay in between. Per the germline V gene, CDR1 is SGHDN and CDR2 is FVKESK. The CDR3 covers 13 residues. The CDR3 coding sequence is TGTGCCAGCAGCCAAGATTTGGAGGTTGAAGCTTTCTTT. Residues: CASSQDLEVEAFF.

A few counts support this clone. The CDR3 DNA reads as TGTGCCAGCAGCGTAGGGACTGATACTTCCTACGAGCAGTACTTC. Residues: CASSVGTDTSYEQYF. This chain links TRBV9 with TRBJ2-7, with TRBD2 as a possible D gene (5 bases). Germline-derived CDR1 and CDR2 are SGDLS and YYNGEE. V lost 0 bases to trimming and J lost 1 base, with 11 bases between them. CDR3 length equals 15 residues.

The V and J genes are TRBV9 and TRBJ1-6; unclear D gene. The CDR3 extends over 12 amino acids. Germline V gene sequence: CDR1 SGDLS, CDR2 YYNGEE. Trimming left V 4 bases short and J 10 bases short, with 9 bases between. DNA for the CDR3: TGTGCCAGCAGCCAGATTGGATCACCCCTCCACTTT. It translates to CASSQIGSPLHF.

The CDR3 region is CASSQDRGYSPLHF. CDR3 DNA sequence: TGCGCCAGCAGCCAAGATCGGGGGTATTCACCCCTCCACTTT. V and J are TRBV4-1 and TRBJ1-6; D possibly corresponds to TRBD1 (5 bases). Trimming removed 0 bases at V and 8 bases at J, with 8 bases between. Germline loops: CDR1 MGHRA, CDR2 YSYEKL. This CDR3 has 14 residues.

The V and J genes are TRBV7-2 and TRBJ2-6, with TRBD2 as a possible D gene (6 bases). The CDR3 runs to 16 residues. Germline-derived CDR1 and CDR2 are SGHTA and FQGNSA. Trimming took 4 bases from V and 1 from J, leaving 11 bases between them. CDR3 in DNA: TGTGCCAGCAGCTCAATAGGGACTTCTGGGGCCAACGTCCTGACTTTC. Amino acids: CASSSIGTSGANVLTF.

The chain has TRBV4-2 and TRBJ1-1; maybe TRBD1 (6 bases). The CDR3 loop spans 15 amino acids. CDR1 and CDR2 (germline): LGHNA, YNFKEQ. Trimming stripped 0 bases from V and 9 bases from J, with 17 bases between. In DNA, the CDR3 is TGTGCCAGCAGCCAAGACGACCTAGGACAGACTAAAGCTTTCTTT. Translated: CASSQDDLGQTKAFF.